This T cell receptor (beta chain) derives from a study of T cell responses to AZD1222 COVID-19 vaccine. CDR3 length: 14 amino acids. V gave up 1 base and J gave up 3 bases, with 9 bases separating them. Germline CDR1 reads KGHSH; CDR2 reads LQKENI. The method was immunoSEQ multiplex PCR; TCRdb's version includes in-frame clones alone and lacks a portion of them. The repertoire holds about 89,000 clones, with 85% to 95% as singletons. The sequence was collected from an adult who received the AZD1222 COVID-19 vaccine. The V and J genes are TRBV18 and TRBJ1-1, with no clear D. The sample here was peripheral blood, taken 28 days after the second AZD1222 dose. The CDR3 is CASSPRPWDTEAFF. The CDR3 DNA is TGTGCCAGCTCACCACGACCTTGGGACACTGAAGCTTTCTTT.